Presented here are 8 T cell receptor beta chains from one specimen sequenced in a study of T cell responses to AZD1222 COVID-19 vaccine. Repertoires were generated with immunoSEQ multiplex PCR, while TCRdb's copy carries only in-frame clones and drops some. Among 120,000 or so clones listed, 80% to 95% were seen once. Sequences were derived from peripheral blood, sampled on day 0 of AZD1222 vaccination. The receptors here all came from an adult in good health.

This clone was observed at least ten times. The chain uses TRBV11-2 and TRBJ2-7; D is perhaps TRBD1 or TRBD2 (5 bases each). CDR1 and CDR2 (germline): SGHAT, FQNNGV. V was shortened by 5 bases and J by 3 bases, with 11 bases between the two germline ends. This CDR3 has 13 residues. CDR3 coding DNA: TGTGCCAGCAGCCGGGACGTAGACTACGAGCAGTACTTC. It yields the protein CASSRDVDYEQYF.

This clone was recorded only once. This chain's CDR3 is CASSIGTSGADTQYF. CDR3 sequence (DNA): TGTGCCAGTAGTATAGGGACTAGCGGAGCAGATACGCAGTATTTT. The chain has TRBV19 and TRBJ2-3; 10 bases line up with TRBD2. V lost 1 base and J lost 4; bases outside the gene matches: 2. This CDR3 comprises 15 residues. Germline V gene sequence: CDR1 LNHDA, CDR2 SQIVND (reference sequence).

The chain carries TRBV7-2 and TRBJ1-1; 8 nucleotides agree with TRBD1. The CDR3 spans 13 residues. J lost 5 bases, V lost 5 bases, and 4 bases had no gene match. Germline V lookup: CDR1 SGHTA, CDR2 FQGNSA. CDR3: CASSINRGTEAFF. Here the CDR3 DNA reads TGTGCCAGCAGCATAAACAGGGGGACTGAAGCTTTCTTT.

The CDR3 protein is CASSYGQGNTEAFF. The CDR3 DNA sequence: TGTGCCAGCAGTTACGGACAGGGGAACACTGAAGCTTTCTTT. The J gene is TRBJ1-1, the V gene TRBV6-2 or TRBV6-3; 8 bases agree with TRBD1. Germline V gene lookup returns CDR1 MNHEY and CDR2 SVGEGT. CDR3 size: 14 residues. V lost 2 bases and J lost 1; bases outside the gene matches: 0.

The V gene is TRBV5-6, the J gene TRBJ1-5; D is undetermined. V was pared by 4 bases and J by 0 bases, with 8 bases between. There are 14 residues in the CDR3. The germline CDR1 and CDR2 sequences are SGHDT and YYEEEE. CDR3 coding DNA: TGTGCCAGCAGCCGACTTTATAGCAATCAGCCCCAGCATTTT. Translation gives CASSRLYSNQPQHF.

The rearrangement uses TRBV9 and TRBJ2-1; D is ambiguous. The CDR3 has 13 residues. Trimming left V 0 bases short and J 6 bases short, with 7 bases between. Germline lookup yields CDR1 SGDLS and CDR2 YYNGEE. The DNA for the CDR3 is TGTGCCAGCAGCGTAGGCAGCGCCAATGAGCAGTTCTTC. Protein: CASSVGSANEQFF.

CDR3 region: CASSFGQGGNQPQHF. The DNA for the CDR3 is TGTGCCAGTAGCTTTGGACAGGGGGGAAATCAGCCCCAGCATTTT. The chain employs TRBV19 and TRBJ1-5; 10 positions agree with TRBD1. V dropped 6 bases and J dropped 4; count of bases not matched to a gene: 6. Germline CDR1 reads LNHDA; CDR2 reads SQIVND (reference sequence). The CDR3 has 15 residues.

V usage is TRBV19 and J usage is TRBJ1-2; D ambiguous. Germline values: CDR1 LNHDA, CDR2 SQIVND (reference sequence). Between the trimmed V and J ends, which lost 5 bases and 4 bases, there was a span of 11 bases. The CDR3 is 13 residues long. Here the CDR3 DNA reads TGTGCCAGTAGTGCCCAGGTGACCTATGGCTACACCTTC. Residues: CASSAQVTYGYTF. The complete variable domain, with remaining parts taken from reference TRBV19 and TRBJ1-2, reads DGGITQSPKYLFRKEGQNVTLSCEQNLNHDAMYWYRQDPGQGLRLIYYSQIVNDFQKGDIAEGYSVSREKKESFPLTVTSAQKNPTAFYLCASSAQVTYGYTFGSGTRLTVV.